This TCR beta chain was obtained from a study of T cells after yellow fever vaccination. The wider study: Preparation of fractions with low cell numbers was performed using SMART-Seq v4 Ultra Low Input. Study-wide results and limits: Once the booster was given, most primary-vaccination clones reappeared, at more than 95% for CD4 and around 90% for CD8.

Germline loops: CDR1 LNHDA, CDR2 SQIVND (reference sequence). The CDR3 consists of 14 residues. Trimming shortened V by 4 bases and J by 2 bases, and 10 bases separated the two germline ends. A note on this clonotype: Its cognate antigen is unknown.

TCRdb re-derived calls from the 5' RACE reads in MiXCR, one entry per CDR3 protein. Found here are 310,000 or so distinct CDR3 sequences, less than 4.5% of them singletons; the top ten hold around 24%. The source of this sequence is a man younger than 30 who received the YFV17D yellow fever vaccine. The starting material was PBMCs, obtained on the day of the yellow fever booster vaccination. The chain recombines TRBV19 with TRBJ2-3, with D uncertain. In DNA form, the CDR3 reads TGTGCCAGTAGTAAGGGCCAGGACACAGATACGCAGTATTTT. Amino acid sequence: CASSKGQDTDTQYF.